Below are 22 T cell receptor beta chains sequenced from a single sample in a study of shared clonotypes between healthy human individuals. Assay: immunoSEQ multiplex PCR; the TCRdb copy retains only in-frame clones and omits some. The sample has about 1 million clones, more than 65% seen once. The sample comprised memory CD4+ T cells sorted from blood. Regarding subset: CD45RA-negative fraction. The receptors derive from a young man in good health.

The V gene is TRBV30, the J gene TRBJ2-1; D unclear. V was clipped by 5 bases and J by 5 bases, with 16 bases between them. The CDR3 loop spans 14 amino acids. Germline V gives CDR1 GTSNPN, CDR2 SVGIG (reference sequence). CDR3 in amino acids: CAWETPPAHNEQFF. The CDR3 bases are TGTGCCTGGGAGACTCCCCCGGCCCACAATGAGCAGTTCTTC.

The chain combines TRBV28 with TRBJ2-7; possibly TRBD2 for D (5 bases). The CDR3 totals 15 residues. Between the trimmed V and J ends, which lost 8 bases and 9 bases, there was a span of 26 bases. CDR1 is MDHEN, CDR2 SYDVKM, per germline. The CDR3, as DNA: TGTGCCAGCCGAACACCGGGCCCGGGATTGATTGGGCAGTACTTC. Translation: CASRTPGPGLIGQYF.

For the CDR3, the DNA is TGTGCCAGCAGTTCCGCCGGGGGGCTCGGGGTAGAACTGTTTTTT. Translated, it gives CASSSAGGLGVELFF. The genes are TRBV6-5 and TRBJ1-4; TRBD1 might be the D (6 bases). The V gene lost 4 bases and the J gene lost 12 bases, with 21 bases spanning the gap. CDR3 length equals 15 residues. Germline V gives CDR1 MNHEY, CDR2 SVGAGI.

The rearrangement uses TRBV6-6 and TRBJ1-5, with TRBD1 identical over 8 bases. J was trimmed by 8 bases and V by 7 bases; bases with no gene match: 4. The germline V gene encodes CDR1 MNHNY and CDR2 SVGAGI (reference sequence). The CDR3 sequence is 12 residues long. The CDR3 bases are TGTGCCAGCAATGGACAGGGAAAGCCCCAGCATTTT. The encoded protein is CASNGQGKPQHF.

CDR3 residues: CASSHQGEGPFSYEQYF. For the CDR3, the DNA is TGCGCCAGCAGCCACCAAGGGGAGGGGCCCTTCTCCTACGAGCAGTACTTC. The chain recombines TRBV4-1 with TRBJ2-7; 7 nucleotides align to TRBD2. Germline values: CDR1 MGHRA, CDR2 YSYEKL. V was clipped by 3 bases and J by 0 bases; unmatched bases: 11. The CDR3 is 17 residues long.

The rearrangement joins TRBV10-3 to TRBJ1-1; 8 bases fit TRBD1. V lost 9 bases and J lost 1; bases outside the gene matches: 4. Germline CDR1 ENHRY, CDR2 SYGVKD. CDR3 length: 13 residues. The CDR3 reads CAIKQGENTEAFF. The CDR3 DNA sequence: TGTGCCATTAAACAGGGGGAGAACACTGAAGCTTTCTTT.

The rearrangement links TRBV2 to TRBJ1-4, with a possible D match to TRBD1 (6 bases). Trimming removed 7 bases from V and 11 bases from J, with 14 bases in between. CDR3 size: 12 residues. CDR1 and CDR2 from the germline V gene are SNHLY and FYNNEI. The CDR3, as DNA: TGTGCCAGCACTACAGGGTCGTTGAAACTGTTTTTT. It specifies CASTTGSLKLFF.

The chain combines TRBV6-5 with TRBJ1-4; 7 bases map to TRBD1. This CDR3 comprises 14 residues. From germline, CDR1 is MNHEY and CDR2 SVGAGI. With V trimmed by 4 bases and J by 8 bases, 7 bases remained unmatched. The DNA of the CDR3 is TGTGCCAGCAGTTTTGGGACAGTTCGAGAAAAACTGTTTTTT. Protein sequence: CASSFGTVREKLFF.

The CDR3 reads CASSPDLPYEQYF. The CDR3 nucleotides read TGTGCCAGCAGCCCCGACCTCCCCTACGAGCAGTACTTC. This rearrangement joins TRBV7-2 to TRBJ2-7, with D uncertain. This CDR3 is built from 13 residues. Trimming removed 5 bases from V and 2 bases from J, with 10 bases in between. CDR1 SGHTA and CDR2 FQGNSA come from the germline V gene. The variable domain in full, completed from reference TRBV7-2 and TRBJ2-7, reads GAGVSQSPSNKVTEKGKDVELRCDPISGHTALYWYRQSLGQGLEFLIYFQGNSAPDKSGLPSDRFSAERTGGSVSTLTIQRTQQEDSAVYLCASSPDLPYEQYFGPGTRLTVT.

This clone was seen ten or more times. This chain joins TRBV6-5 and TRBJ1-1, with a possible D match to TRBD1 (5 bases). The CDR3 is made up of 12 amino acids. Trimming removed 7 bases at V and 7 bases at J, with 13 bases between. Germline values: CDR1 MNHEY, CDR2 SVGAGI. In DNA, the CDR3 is TGTGCCAGCAAACGGTCGGGGGTTGAAGCTTTCTTT. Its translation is CASKRSGVEAFF.

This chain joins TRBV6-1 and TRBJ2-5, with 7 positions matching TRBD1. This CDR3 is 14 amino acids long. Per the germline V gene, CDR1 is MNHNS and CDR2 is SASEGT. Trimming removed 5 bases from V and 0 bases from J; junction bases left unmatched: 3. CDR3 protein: CASSMDRYQETQYF. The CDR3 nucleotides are TGTGCCAGCAGTATGGACAGGTACCAAGAGACCCAGTACTTC.

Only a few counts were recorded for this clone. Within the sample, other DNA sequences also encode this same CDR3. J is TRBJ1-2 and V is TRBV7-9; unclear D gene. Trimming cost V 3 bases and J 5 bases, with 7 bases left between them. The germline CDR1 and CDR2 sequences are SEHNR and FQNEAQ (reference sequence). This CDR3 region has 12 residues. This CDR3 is CASSLDLYGYTF. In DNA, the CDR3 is TGTGCCAGCAGCTTGGACCTTTATGGCTACACCTTC. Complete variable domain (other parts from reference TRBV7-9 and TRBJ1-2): DTGVSQNPRHKITKRGQNVTFRCDPISEHNRLYWYRQTLGQGPEFLTYFQNEAQLEKSRLLSDRFSAERPKGSFSTLEIQRTEQGDSAMYLCASSLDLYGYTFGSGTRLTVV.

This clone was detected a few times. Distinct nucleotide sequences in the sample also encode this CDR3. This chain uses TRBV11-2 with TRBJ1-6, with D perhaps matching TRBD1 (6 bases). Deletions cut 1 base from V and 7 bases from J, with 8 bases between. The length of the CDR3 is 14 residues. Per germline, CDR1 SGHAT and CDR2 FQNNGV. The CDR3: CASSLGTANSPLHF. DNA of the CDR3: TGTGCCAGCAGCTTAGGGACAGCCAATTCACCCCTCCACTTT.

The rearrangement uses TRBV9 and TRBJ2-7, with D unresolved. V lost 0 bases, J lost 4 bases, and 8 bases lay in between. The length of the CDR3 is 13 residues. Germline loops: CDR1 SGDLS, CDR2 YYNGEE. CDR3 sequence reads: CASSVGPEYEQYF. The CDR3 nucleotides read TGTGCCAGCAGCGTAGGACCGGAATACGAGCAGTACTTC.

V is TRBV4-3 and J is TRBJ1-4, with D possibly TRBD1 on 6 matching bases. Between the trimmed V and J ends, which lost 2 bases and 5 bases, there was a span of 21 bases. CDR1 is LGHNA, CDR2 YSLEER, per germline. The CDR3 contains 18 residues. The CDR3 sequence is CASSQSGGAPRGNEKLFF. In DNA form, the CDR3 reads TGCGCCAGCAGCCAAAGCGGGGGGGCACCCCGGGGGAATGAAAAACTGTTTTTT.

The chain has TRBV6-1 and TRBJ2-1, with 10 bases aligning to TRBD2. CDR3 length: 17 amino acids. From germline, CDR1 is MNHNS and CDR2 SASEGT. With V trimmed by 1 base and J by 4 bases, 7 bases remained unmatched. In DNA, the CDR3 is TGTGCCAGCAGTGAAGGGGCTAGCGGGGGCACTTACAATGAGCAGTTCTTC. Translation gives CASSEGASGGTYNEQFF.

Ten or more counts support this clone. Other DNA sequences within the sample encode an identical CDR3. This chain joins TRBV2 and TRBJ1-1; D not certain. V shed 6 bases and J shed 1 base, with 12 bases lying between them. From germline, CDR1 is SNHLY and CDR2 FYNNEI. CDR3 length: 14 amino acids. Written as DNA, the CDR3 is TGTGCCAGCAGAGCAGTAGTTCGGAACACTGAAGCTTTCTTT. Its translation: CASRAVVRNTEAFF.

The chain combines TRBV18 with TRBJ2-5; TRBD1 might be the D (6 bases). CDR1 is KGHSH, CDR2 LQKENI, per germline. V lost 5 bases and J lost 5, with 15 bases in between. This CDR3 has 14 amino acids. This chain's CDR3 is CASSTSGVPETQYF. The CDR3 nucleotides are TGTGCCAGCTCAACCTCAGGGGTCCCGGAGACCCAGTACTTC.

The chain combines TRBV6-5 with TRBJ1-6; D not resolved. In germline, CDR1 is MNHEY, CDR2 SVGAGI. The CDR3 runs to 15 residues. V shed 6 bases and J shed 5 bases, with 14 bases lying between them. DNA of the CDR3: TGTGCCAGCAGACAGCTTTCCCGAAATAATTCACCCCTCCACTTT. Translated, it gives CASRQLSRNNSPLHF.

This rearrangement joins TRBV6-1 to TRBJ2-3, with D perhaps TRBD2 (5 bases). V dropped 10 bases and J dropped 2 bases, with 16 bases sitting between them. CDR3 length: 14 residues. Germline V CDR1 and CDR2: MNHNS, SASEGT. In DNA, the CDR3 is TGTGCCATCGGGTTCCGGGGATCCACAGATACGCAGTATTTT. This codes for CAIGFRGSTDTQYF.

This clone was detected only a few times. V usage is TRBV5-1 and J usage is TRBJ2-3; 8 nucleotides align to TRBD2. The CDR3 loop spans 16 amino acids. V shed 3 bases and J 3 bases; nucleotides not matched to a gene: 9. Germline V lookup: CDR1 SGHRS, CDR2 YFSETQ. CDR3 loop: CASSSQSGLVTDTQYF. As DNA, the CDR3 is TGCGCCAGCAGCTCACAATCGGGACTAGTGACAGATACGCAGTATTTT. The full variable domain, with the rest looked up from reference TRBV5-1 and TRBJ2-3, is KAGVTQTPRYLIKTRGQQVTLSCSPISGHRSVSWYQQTPGQGLQFLFEYFSETQRNKGNFPGRFSGRQFSNSRSEMNVSTLELGDSALYLCASSSQSGLVTDTQYFGPGTRLTVL.

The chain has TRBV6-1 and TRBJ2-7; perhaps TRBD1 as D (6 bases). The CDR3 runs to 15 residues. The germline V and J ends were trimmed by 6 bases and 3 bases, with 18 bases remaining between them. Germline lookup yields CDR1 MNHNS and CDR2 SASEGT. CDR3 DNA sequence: TGTGCCAGCAGAGTCGGACAGTTCTACTACTACGAGCAGTACTTC. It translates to CASRVGQFYYYEQYF.